The present entry profiles one TCR beta chain with its context. As yet, its antigen is unknown. Hyperthyroidism of Graves' type that showed no ophthalmopathy progression within 18 months was stable. Each diagnosis was grounded in clinical symptoms, serum thyroxine and TRAb, thyroid ultrasound, and orbital computed tomography. RNA transcripts were the template for amplifying TCR beta CDR3 regions. The primer set for the first-round RT-PCR of the TCR CDR3 was HTBI. TCRdb recomputed calls from the multiplex PCR reads with MiXCR, one row per CDR3 protein. The table has 450,000 to 700,000 distinct CDR3 sequences, about half seen once. Trimming stripped 5 bases from V and 8 bases from J, with 15 bases between. There are 13 residues in the CDR3. CDR1 and CDR2 from the germline V gene are SGHTA and FQGTGA. The sample is drawn from a study of T cells in Graves' hyperthyroidism and ophthalmopathy. Broader study findings: Ophthalmopathy was predicted by the model a median of around 5.9 months ahead of onset.

The sample consisted of peripheral blood or thyroid tissue (not recorded which). The chain combines TRBV7-3 with TRBJ1-2; D not resolved. The sequence derives from a woman between 18 and 29 years old with Graves' hyperthyroidism. CDR3 protein: CASSPDTGVGYTF. Here the CDR3 DNA reads TGTGCCAGCAGCCCTGACACCGGGGTAGGCTACACCTTC.